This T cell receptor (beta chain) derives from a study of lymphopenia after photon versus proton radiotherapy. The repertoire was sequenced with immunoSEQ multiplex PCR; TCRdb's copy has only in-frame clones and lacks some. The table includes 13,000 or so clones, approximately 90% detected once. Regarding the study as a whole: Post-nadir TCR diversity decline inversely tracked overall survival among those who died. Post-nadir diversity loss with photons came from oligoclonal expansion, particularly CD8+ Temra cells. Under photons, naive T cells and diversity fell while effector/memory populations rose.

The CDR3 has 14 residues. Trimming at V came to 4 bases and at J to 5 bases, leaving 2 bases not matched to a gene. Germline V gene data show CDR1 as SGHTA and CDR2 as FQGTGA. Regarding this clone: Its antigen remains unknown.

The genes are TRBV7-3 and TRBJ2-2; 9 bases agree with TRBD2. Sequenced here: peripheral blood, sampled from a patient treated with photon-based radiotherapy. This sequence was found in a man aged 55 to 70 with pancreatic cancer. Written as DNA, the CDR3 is TGTGCCAGCAGCTCCGGACTAGCGACCGGGGAGCTGTTTTTT. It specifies CASSSGLATGELFF.